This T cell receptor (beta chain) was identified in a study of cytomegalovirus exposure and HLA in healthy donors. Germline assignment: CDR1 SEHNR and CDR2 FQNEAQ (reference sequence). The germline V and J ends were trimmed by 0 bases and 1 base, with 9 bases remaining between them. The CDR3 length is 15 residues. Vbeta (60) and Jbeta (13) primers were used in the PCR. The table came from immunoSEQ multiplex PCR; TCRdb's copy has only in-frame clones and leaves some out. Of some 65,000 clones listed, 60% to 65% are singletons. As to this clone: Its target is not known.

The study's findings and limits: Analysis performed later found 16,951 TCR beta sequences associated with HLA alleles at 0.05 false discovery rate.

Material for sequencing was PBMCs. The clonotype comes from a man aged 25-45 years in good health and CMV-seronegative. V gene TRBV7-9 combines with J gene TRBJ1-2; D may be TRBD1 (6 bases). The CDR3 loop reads CASSLARTVNYGYTF. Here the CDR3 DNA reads TGTGCCAGCAGCTTAGCCCGGACAGTTAACTATGGCTACACCTTC.